This T cell receptor (beta chain) derives from a study of T cells expressing NK-cell markers. Looking at the study overall: Researchers got TCR beta repertoires out of sorted CD3+CD56+NKG2C+, CD3+CD56+NKG2C- and CD3+CD56-NKG2C+ T cells. The eight sequenced donors comprised seven who were HCMV-seropositive and one who was seronegative. Study-wide results and caveats: Whether expanded NKG2C-expressing T cell clones recognize HCMV is unknown.

Remarks on this clonotype: Its target is not known.

cDNA encoding TCR beta was synthesized via 5'RACE template switching incorporating UMIs. TCRdb re-called the 5' RACE reads and shows each CDR3 protein once, DNA omitted. The specimen's table records about 260,000 distinct CDR3 sequences. The CDR3 extends over 14 amino acids. Germline CDR1 and CDR2: LGHDT and YNNKEL (reference sequence). The rearrangement links TRBV3-1 to TRBJ2-1; TCRdb lists TRBD1, though no DNA is available to test this call. Sequencing was done on a sample of blood T cells: a sorted CD56 or NKG2C T cell subset, CD4+ or CD8+ T cells, or bulk PBMC T cells (not recorded which). The clonotype originates from a woman between 18 and 75 years old in good health. The CDR3 region is CASTDRGGGNEQFF.